Given below is one T cell receptor beta chain in context. Its antigen is unknown. The data were obtained in a study of shared clonotypes between healthy human individuals. The CDR3 is 14 amino acids. J lost 6 bases, V lost 1 base, and 6 bases had no gene match. From germline, CDR1 is SGHRS and CDR2 YFSETQ. Splitting of each subset's genomic DNA was done evenly across several immunoSEQ plates. When replicate PCRs were run on sorted subsets, they used around 200 ng DNA, approximately 27,000 T cell genomes. Data came from immunoSEQ multiplex PCR; TCRdb stores just in-frame clones and leaves some out. Among 2.5 million or so clones listed, over 85% were seen once. Study-wide results and limits: Rarefaction analysis demonstrated incomplete sorted-subset sequencing notwithstanding large depth.

Negatively enriched CD4+ T cells were divided by CD45RA into naive and memory. Sequencing was carried out using naive CD4+ T cells sorted from blood. Subset meaning: CD45RA+ positively selected. J is TRBJ2-7 and V is TRBV5-1; 8 bases line up with TRBD2. This clonotype originated in a man between 18 and 35 years old in good health. CDR3 in amino acids: CASSLQGLATEQYF. Here the CDR3 DNA reads TGCGCCAGCAGCTTGCAAGGACTAGCAACCGAGCAGTACTTC.